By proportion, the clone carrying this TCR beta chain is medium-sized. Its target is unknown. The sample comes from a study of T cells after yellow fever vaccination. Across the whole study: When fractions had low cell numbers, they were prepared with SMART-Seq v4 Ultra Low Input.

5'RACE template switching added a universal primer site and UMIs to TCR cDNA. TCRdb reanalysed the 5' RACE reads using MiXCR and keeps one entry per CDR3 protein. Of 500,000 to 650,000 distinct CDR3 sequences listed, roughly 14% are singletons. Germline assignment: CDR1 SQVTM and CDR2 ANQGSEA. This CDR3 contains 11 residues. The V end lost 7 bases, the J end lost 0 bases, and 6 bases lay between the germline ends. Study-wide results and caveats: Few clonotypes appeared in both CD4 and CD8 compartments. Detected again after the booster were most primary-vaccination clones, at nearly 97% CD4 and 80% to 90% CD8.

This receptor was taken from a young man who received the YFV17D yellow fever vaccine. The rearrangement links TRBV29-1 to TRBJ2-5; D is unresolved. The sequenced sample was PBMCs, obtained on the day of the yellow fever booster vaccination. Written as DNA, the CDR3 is TGCAGCGGGGCGTACCAAGAGACCCAGTACTTC. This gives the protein CSGAYQETQYF.